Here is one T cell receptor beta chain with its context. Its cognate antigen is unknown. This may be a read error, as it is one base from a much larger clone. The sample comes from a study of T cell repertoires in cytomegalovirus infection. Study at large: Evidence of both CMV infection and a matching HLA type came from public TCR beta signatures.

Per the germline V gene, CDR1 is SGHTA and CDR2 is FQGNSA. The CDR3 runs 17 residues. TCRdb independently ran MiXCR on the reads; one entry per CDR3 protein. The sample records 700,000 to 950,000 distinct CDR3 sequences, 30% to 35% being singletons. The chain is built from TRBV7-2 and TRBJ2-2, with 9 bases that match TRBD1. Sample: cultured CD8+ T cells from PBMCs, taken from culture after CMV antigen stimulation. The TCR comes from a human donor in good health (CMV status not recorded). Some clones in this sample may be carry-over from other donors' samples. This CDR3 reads CVSSRDRERPNTGELFF. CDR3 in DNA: TGTGTCAGCAGCCGGGACAGGGAACGGCCGAACACCGGGGAGCTGTTTTTT.